These 22 T cell receptor beta chains share one sample of origin, sequenced in a study of radiotherapy plus CTLA-4 blockade in lung cancer. Repertoires were generated with immunoSEQ multiplex PCR, while TCRdb's copy carries only in-frame clones and drops some. This sample has 40,000 to 60,000 clones, with 70% to 90% found just once. The source was peripheral blood, collected from a patient treated with radiotherapy plus ipilimumab. The receptors originated from a human donor with non-small cell lung cancer that progressed on radiotherapy plus ipilimumab. Some clones in this sample may be carry-over from other donors' samples.

This chain connects TRBV16 to TRBJ1-1; D is unresolved. The CDR3 is made up of 12 amino acids. Germline assignment: CDR1 KGHSY and CDR2 FQNENV. The V and J ends lost 0 bases and 5 bases respectively, with 4 bases between them. The CDR3 sequence: CASSQSYTEAFF. CDR3 nucleotides: TGTGCCAGCAGCCAATCTTATACTGAAGCTTTCTTT.

The chain is built from TRBV29-1 and TRBJ1-3; weak D call: TRBD1 (5 bases). V gave up 7 bases and J gave up 0 bases, with 10 bases separating them. From germline, CDR1 is SQVTM and CDR2 ANQGSEA. This CDR3 contains 13 residues. CDR3 DNA: TGCAGCGGGGCAGGACACTCTGGAAACACCATATATTTT. Translation gives CSGAGHSGNTIYF.

This clone appeared a few times. J is TRBJ2-7 and V is TRBV5-1; D possibly corresponds to TRBD1 (6 bases). Germline lookup yields CDR1 SGHRS and CDR2 YFSETQ. The V gene lost 3 bases and the J gene lost 0 bases, with 13 bases spanning the gap. The CDR3 spans 15 residues. The CDR3 is CASSYTGLDSYEQYF. CDR3 nucleotides: TGCGCCAGCAGCTACACAGGGCTGGACTCCTACGAGCAGTACTTC. Drawing the rest from reference TRBV5-1 and TRBJ2-7, the complete variable domain is KAGVTQTPRYLIKTRGQQVTLSCSPISGHRSVSWYQQTPGQGLQFLFEYFSETQRNKGNFPGRFSGRQFSNSRSEMNVSTLELGDSALYLCASSYTGLDSYEQYFGPGTRLTVT.

This clone was observed once. The rearrangement links TRBV7-3 to TRBJ2-2; TRBD2 matches 11 bases. J gave up 1 base and V 5 bases, and 6 bases lay outside the gene matches. This CDR3 contains 17 residues. Per germline, CDR1 SGHTA and CDR2 FQGTGA. The CDR3 region is CASSHTSGGRNTGELFF. Here the CDR3 DNA reads TGTGCCAGCAGCCATACTAGCGGGGGCCGGAACACCGGGGAGCTGTTTTTT. Full variable domain (remainder filled in from reference TRBV7-3 and TRBJ2-2): GAGVSQTPSNKVTEKGKYVELRCDPISGHTALYWYRQSLGQGPEFLIYFQGTGAADDSGLPNDRFFAVRPEGSVSTLKIQRTERGDSAVYLCASSHTSGGRNTGELFFGEGSRLTVL.

This rearrangement joins TRBV5-1 to TRBJ2-4; 7 bases fit TRBD1. V lost 4 bases to trimming and J lost 12 bases; unmatched junction nucleotides: 4. The germline V gene encodes CDR1 SGHRS and CDR2 YFSETQ. The CDR3 spans 11 residues. CDR3 DNA: TGCGCCAGCAGCCGAGGGACAGATCAGTACTTC. The encoded protein is CASSRGTDQYF.

This sequence joins TRBV30 and TRBJ1-5; D not resolved. Germline lookup yields CDR1 GTSNPN and CDR2 SVGIG (reference sequence). CDR3 length equals 13 residues. V lost 2 bases, J lost 5 bases, and 10 bases lay in between. The DNA of the CDR3 is TGTGCCTGGAGTCGATCTCGAGATCAGCCCCAGCATTTT. Amino acid sequence: CAWSRSRDQPQHF. Filled out from reference TRBV30 and TRBJ1-5, the complete variable domain reads SQTIHQWPATLVQPVGSPLSLECTVEGTSNPNLYWYRQAAGRGLQLLFYSVGIGQISSEVPQNLSASRPQDRQFILSSKKLLLSDSGFYLCAWSRSRDQPQHFGDGTRLSIL.

This clone has just one count. The V gene is TRBV5-1, the J gene TRBJ1-4; D not resolved. This CDR3 is 16 amino acids long. Germline loops: CDR1 SGHRS, CDR2 YFSETQ. The ends were cut back, 5 bases at V and 3 bases at J, with 17 bases in the middle. CDR3: CASSREGGEANEKLFF. CDR3 nucleotides: TGCGCCAGCAGTCGGGAGGGCGGTGAGGCTAATGAAAAACTGTTTTTT. The complete variable domain, with remaining parts taken from reference TRBV5-1 and TRBJ1-4, reads KAGVTQTPRYLIKTRGQQVTLSCSPISGHRSVSWYQQTPGQGLQFLFEYFSETQRNKGNFPGRFSGRQFSNSRSEMNVSTLELGDSALYLCASSREGGEANEKLFFGSGTQLSVL.

V is TRBV7-8 and J is TRBJ1-1; D is uncertain. The CDR3 contains 14 residues. Germline values: CDR1 SGHVS, CDR2 FQNEAQ. Trimming took off 3 bases at V and 0 bases at J, with 8 bases between the two ends. CDR3 coding DNA: TGTGCCAGCAGCTTGGCAGGAATGAACACTGAAGCTTTCTTT. As protein: CASSLAGMNTEAFF.

This chain uses TRBV13 with TRBJ1-4; 9 nucleotides align to TRBD1. V was clipped by 4 bases and J by 7 bases; unmatched bases: 4. CDR1 is PRHDT and CDR2 is FYEKMQ in the germline V gene (reference sequence). This CDR3 has 14 amino acids. The CDR3 DNA follows: TGTGCCAGCAGCTCCGGGACAGGGCCTGAAAAACTGTTTTTT. Protein: CASSSGTGPEKLFF. Full variable domain (outside the CDR3, taken from reference TRBV13 and TRBJ1-4): AAGVIQSPRHLIKEKRETATLKCYPIPRHDTVYWYQQGPGQDPQFLISFYEKMQSDKGSIPDRFSAQQFSDYHSELNMSSLELGDSALYFCASSSGTGPEKLFFGSGTQLSVL.

CDR3 in amino acids: CASRSGTGVNTF. The CDR3 nucleotides read TGTGCCAGCAGATCCGGGACAGGGGTTAACACCTTC. The chain joins TRBV2 to TRBJ1-2; TRBD1 matches 10 bases. Germline assignment: CDR1 SNHLY and CDR2 FYNNEI. The CDR3 runs to 12 residues. V dropped 6 bases and J dropped 12; count of bases not matched to a gene: 7.

The chain employs TRBV14 and TRBJ2-7, with 9 nucleotides matching TRBD2. The V gene's germline CDR1 is SGHDN and CDR2 FVKESK. The CDR3 has 15 amino acids. V shed 2 bases and J 9 bases; nucleotides not matched to a gene: 11. CDR3: CASSQYLAGNQGQYF. Written as DNA, the CDR3 is TGTGCCAGCAGCCAATATCTAGCGGGAAACCAGGGGCAGTACTTC.

The V call is TRBV5-1, the J call TRBJ2-3, with D possibly being TRBD2 (6 bases). CDR3 length: 15 amino acids. With 4 bases removed from V and 1 base from J, the gap between germline ends came to 13 bases. Germline V gene lookup returns CDR1 SGHRS and CDR2 YFSETQ. Written as DNA, the CDR3 is TGCGCCAGCAGCCGGGGGAGGTACGGCACAGATACGCAGTATTTT. Its translation: CASSRGRYGTDTQYF.

The chain joins TRBV11-3 to TRBJ2-2; TRBD1 might be the D (5 bases). Looked up from germline, CDR1 is SGHNT and CDR2 is YENEEA. V lost 5 bases and J 5 bases, leaving 12 bases between the germline ends. This CDR3 contains 14 residues. The CDR3 DNA sequence: TGTGCCAGCAGCAGAATCGACAGTACCGGGGAGCTGTTTTTT. Protein: CASSRIDSTGELFF.

The chain recombines TRBV11-3 with TRBJ1-1; D may be TRBD1 (6 bases). Looked up from germline, CDR1 is SGHNT and CDR2 is YENEEA. This CDR3 spans 12 amino acids. Between the trimmed V and J ends, which lost 5 bases and 5 bases, there was a span of 9 bases. CDR3 sequence: CASSQGGTEAFF. Written as DNA, the CDR3 is TGTGCCAGCAGCCAAGGGGGAACTGAAGCTTTCTTT.

By frequency in the sample, this clone is medium-sized (0.01 to 0.1%). This chain connects TRBV30 to TRBJ1-2, with a tentative D call TRBD1 (6 bases). Trimming took off 3 bases at V and 8 bases at J, with 7 bases between the two ends. The CDR3 is 10 amino acids. Germline loops: CDR1 GTSNPN, CDR2 SVGIG (reference sequence). The CDR3 region has the DNA TGTGCCTGGAGACAGGGAGGCTACACCTTC. Translation gives CAWRQGGYTF.

The V and J genes are TRBV5-1 and TRBJ1-2, with 9 bases aligning to TRBD1. This CDR3 region has 17 residues. V was clipped by 4 bases and J by 4 bases; unmatched bases: 14. CDR1 and CDR2 from the germline V gene are SGHRS and YFSETQ. The CDR3 here is CASSPYPGQGKGYGYTF. For the CDR3, the DNA is TGCGCCAGCAGCCCTTACCCGGGACAGGGAAAGGGCTATGGCTACACCTTC. The whole variable domain, remainder taken from reference TRBV5-1 and TRBJ1-2, is KAGVTQTPRYLIKTRGQQVTLSCSPISGHRSVSWYQQTPGQGLQFLFEYFSETQRNKGNFPGRFSGRQFSNSRSEMNVSTLELGDSALYLCASSPYPGQGKGYGYTFGSGTRLTVV.

The table lists this clone with a count of one. This sequence joins TRBV29-1 and TRBJ1-2; a possible D gene is TRBD1 (6 bases). Trimming took off 4 bases at V and 5 bases at J, with 14 bases between the two ends. CDR1 and CDR2 from the germline V gene are SQVTM and ANQGSEA. CDR3 length: 13 amino acids. CDR3 residues: CSVAYPRGYGYTF. CDR3 nucleotides: TGCAGCGTTGCATATCCCAGGGGATATGGCTACACCTTC.

This clone has just one count. This sequence joins TRBV23-1 and TRBJ2-5; 7 bases are a match to TRBD1. The DNA end is a closer match to TRBJ2-7, so the J assignment may be wrong. TRBV23-1 is recorded as an ORF, its role being uncertain. This CDR3 contains 14 residues. CDR3 amino acids: CASSILGTAYEQYF. The DNA for the CDR3 is TGCGCCAGCAGCATCCTAGGGACAGCCTACGAGCAGTACTTC.

The chain uses TRBV2 and TRBJ1-1; 7 bases are a match to TRBD1. Trimming took 0 bases from V and 8 from J; bases not matched to a gene: 6. Germline lookup yields CDR1 SNHLY and CDR2 FYNNEI. The CDR3 contains 14 residues. CDR3 nucleotides: TGTGCCAGCAGTGAAGCAGGGAAGGACAGGGAAGCTTTCTTT. Encoded protein: CASSEAGKDREAFF.

This rearrangement joins TRBV7-9 to TRBJ2-3; 10 bases are shared with TRBD2. This CDR3 comprises 14 residues. Germline V CDR1 and CDR2: SEHNR, FQNEAQ (reference sequence). The ends lost 3 bases at V and 4 bases at J; junction bases unmatched: 1. The CDR3, as DNA: TGTGCCAGCAGCTTTACTAGCGGGGCAGATACGCAGTATTTT. Translated, it gives CASSFTSGADTQYF.

The rearrangement links TRBV27 to TRBJ2-6; TRBD1 matches 11 bases. Germline V gives CDR1 MNHEY, CDR2 SMNVEV (reference sequence). The junction had 7 bases not matched to a gene; V was cut back by 5 bases and J by 4 bases. The CDR3 loop spans 17 amino acids. This CDR3 reads CASSQGTGGRGANVLTF. The CDR3 region has the DNA TGTGCCAGCAGTCAGGGGACAGGGGGGAGAGGGGCCAACGTCCTGACTTTC.

The V and J genes are TRBV5-6 and TRBJ2-3; 8 positions agree with TRBD1. This CDR3 has 16 amino acids. Germline V gene sequence: CDR1 SGHDT, CDR2 YYEEEE. Trimming removed 0 bases from V and 6 bases from J; junction bases left unmatched: 9. CDR3 sequence (DNA): TGTGCCAGCAGCTTGGTGCAGGGGGCGGGTGGGGATACGCAGTATTTT. This translates into CASSLVQGAGGDTQYF.